The sequence of this T cell receptor beta chain was determined in a study of beta chain features in type 1 diabetes. Sequencing targeted expressed TCRB transcripts, as all isolated RNA had been reverse transcribed. The method was immunoSEQ multiplex PCR; TCRdb's version includes in-frame clones alone and lacks a portion of them. The data contain over 150,000 clones, about 8% of them singletons. As for this clone: Its matching antigen is unknown. Other DNA sequences within the sample encode an identical CDR3.

General study results and limits: Shorter TCRB CDR3s, moderately but significantly so, marked every one of the four CD4+ subsets in Type 1 diabetes patients. Patients' naive, central memory and regulatory TCRB repertoires appeared more alike than those of healthy donors. The study left unresolved whether HLA type influences TCRB rearrangement.

CDR3 length: 12 residues. Between the trimmed V and J ends, which lost 2 bases and 3 bases, there was a span of 4 bases. The germline gives CDR1 MDHEN, CDR2 SYDVKM. The authors sorted CD4+ naive, central memory, regulatory and stem cell-like memory cells via CD45RO/CCR7/CD25/CD127/CD95/CD27. The rearrangement links TRBV28 to TRBJ2-5; no clear D gene. This clonotype originated in a woman aged 40 to 55 with type 1 diabetes. Sequencing input: central memory CD4+ T cells from blood. CDR3 protein: CASSLTEETQYF. In nucleotides, the CDR3 is TGTGCCAGCAGTTTAACAGAAGAGACCCAGTACTTC.